This T cell receptor (beta chain) was captured by sequencing in a study of cytomegalovirus exposure and HLA in healthy donors. At the level of the study: Unique TCR beta sequences numbering about 100 million came from about 180 million T cells in an earlier analysis. Study-wide findings and caveats: Rarity held for most TCR sequences, but there were some public TCRs that occurred in many donors. Previously analyzed data showed that most TCR beta V segments were productive at a frequency of about 87% or about 30%.

Nominally healthy donors provided the samples, though records likely missed some immune exposures. The sample holds a few counts of this clone. What it binds is not known. The PCR made use of 60 Vbeta and 13 Jbeta primers. Sequencing used immunoSEQ multiplex PCR; TCRdb keeps in-frame clones, though not all of them. The repertoire holds roughly 150,000 clones, with nearly 10% as singletons. The CDR3 has 15 amino acids. Germline V gene lookup returns CDR1 MNHEY and CDR2 SMNVEV (reference sequence). Trimming cost V 6 bases and J 6 bases; bases outside gene matches: 14. The rearrangement joins TRBV27 to TRBJ2-7; 7 bases agree with TRBD1. Material: PBMCs. The clonotype comes from a man in his fifties in good health and CMV-seronegative. CDR3: CASSPRRQGIGEQYF. CDR3 nucleotides: TGTGCCAGCAGCCCTAGGAGACAGGGTATCGGCGAGCAGTACTTC.